This TCR beta chain was obtained from a study of blood T cell repertoires in COVID-19. V trimming: 0 bases; J trimming: 11 bases; junction bases outside the gene matches: 9. CDR1 is MNHEY and CDR2 is SVGEGT in the germline V gene. The CDR3 has 15 residues. Original processing notes: Reference gene primer amplification yielded estimated nucleated cell counts. The assay was immunoSEQ multiplex PCR, and TCRdb's table has in-frame clones only and misses some. V and J calls and clone size are copied from that table; D and trimming were computed from the DNA. Here the sample spans tens of thousands of clones, around 83% being singletons.

The sample was peripheral blood. The chain combines TRBV6-2 or TRBV6-3 with TRBJ1-5; TRBD1 agrees at 8 bases. This TCR derives from a human donor with acute or convalescent COVID-19. The donor label of this sample is uncertain. Written as DNA, the CDR3 is TGTGCCAGCAGTTACTCGGGACAGGTGAGAGTGTCCCAGCATTTT. Protein sequence: CASSYSGQVRVSQHF.